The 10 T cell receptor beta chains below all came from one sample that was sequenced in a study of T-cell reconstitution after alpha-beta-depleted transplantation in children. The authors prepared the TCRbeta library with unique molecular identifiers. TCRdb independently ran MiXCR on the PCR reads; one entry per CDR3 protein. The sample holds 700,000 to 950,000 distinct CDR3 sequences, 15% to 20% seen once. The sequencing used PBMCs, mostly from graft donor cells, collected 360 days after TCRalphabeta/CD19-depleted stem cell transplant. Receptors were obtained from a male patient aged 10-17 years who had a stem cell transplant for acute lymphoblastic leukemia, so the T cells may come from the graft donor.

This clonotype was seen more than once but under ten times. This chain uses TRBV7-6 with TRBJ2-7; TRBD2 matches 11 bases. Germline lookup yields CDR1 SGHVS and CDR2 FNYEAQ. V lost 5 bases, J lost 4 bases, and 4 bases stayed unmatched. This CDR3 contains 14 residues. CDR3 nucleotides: TGTGCCAGCAGCCATCGACTAGCGGGGTACGAGCAGTACTTC. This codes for CASSHRLAGYEQYF.

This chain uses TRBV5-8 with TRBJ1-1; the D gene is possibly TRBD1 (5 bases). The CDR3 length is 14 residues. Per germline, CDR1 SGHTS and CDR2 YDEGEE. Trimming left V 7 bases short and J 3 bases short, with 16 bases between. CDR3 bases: TGTGCCAGCCACACAGGCCCTTTGGACACTGAAGCTTTCTTT. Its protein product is CASHTGPLDTEAFF.

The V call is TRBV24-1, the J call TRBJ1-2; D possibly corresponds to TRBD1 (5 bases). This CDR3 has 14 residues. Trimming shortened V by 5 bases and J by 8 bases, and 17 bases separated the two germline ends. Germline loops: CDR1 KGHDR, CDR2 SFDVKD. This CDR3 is CATSAGDRTYGYTF. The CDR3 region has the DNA TGTGCCACCAGTGCCGGGGACCGAACCTACGGCTACACCTTC.

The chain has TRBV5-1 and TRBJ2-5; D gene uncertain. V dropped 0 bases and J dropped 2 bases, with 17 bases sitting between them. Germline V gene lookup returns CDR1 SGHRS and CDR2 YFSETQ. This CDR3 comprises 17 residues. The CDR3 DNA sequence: TGCGCCAGCAGCTTGGCTACATTCCGCTTAAGGCAAGAGACCCAGTACTTC. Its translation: CASSLATFRLRQETQYF.

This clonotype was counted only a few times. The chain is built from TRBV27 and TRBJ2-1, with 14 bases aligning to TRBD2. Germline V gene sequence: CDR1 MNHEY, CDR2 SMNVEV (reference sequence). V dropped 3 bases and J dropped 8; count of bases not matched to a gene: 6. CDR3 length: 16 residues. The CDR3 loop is CASSLAGTSGSHEQFF. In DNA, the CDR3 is TGTGCCAGCAGTTTGGCCGGGACTAGCGGGAGCCATGAGCAGTTCTTC.

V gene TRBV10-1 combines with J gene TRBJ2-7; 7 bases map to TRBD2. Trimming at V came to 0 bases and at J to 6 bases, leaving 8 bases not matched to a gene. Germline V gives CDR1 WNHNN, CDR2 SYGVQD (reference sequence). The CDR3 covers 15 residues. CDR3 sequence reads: CASSESVAGKLEQYF. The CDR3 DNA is TGCGCCAGCAGTGAGTCGGTAGCGGGCAAGCTCGAGCAGTACTTC.

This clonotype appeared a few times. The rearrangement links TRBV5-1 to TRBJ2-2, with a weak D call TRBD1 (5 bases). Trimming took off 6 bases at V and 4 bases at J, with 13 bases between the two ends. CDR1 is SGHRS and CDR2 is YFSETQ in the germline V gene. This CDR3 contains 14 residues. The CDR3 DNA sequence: TGCGCCAGCAACCCGACAGCAAGCACCGGGGAGCTGTTTTTT. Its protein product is CASNPTASTGELFF.

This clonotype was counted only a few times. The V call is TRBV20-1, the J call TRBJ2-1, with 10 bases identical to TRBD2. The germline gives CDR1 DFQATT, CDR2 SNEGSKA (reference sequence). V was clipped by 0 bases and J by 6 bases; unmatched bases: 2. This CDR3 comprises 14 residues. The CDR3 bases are TGCAGTGCTAGAGAGGGACTAGCGAGCAATGAGCAGTTCTTC. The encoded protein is CSAREGLASNEQFF.

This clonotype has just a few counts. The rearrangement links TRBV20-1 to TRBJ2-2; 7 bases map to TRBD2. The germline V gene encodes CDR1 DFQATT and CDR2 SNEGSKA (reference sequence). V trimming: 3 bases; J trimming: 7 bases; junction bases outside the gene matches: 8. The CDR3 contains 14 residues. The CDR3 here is CSARTSRQGGELFF. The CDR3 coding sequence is TGCAGTGCTAGGACTAGCAGGCAGGGCGGGGAGCTGTTTTTT.

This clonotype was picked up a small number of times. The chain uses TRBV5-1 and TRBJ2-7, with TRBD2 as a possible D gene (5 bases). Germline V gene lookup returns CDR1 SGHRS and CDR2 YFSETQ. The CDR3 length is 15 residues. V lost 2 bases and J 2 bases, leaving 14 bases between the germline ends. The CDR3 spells CASSFEALGAYEQYF. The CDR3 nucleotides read TGCGCCAGCAGCTTTGAGGCCCTGGGAGCCTACGAGCAGTACTTC.